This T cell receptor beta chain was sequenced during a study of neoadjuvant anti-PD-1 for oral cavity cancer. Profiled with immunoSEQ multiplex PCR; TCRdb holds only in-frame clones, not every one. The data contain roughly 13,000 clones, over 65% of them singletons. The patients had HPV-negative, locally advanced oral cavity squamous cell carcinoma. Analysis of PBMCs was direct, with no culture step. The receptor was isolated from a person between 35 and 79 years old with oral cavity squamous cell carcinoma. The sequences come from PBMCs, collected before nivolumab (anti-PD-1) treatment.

CDR3 bases: TGCGCCAGCAGCTTGCAGCAGGGGTCGTGGGGCTACACCTTC. It codes for CASSLQQGSWGYTF. The chain uses TRBV5-1 and TRBJ1-2; D is perhaps TRBD1 (6 bases). Germline values: CDR1 SGHRS, CDR2 YFSETQ. Trimming shortened V by 1 base and J by 8 bases, and 15 bases separated the two germline ends. This CDR3 is built from 14 residues.